Given below is one T cell receptor (beta chain) in context. These data come from a study of blood T cell repertoires in COVID-19. Turning to the study itself: The United States, Italy and Spain supplied acute and convalescent COVID-19 samples.

Trimming took 4 bases from V and 4 from J; bases not matched to a gene: 6. The CDR3 has 15 amino acids. CDR1 and CDR2 from the germline V gene are MRHNA and SNTAGT. Method: immunoSEQ multiplex PCR; TCRdb's copy keeps in-frame clones and lacks some. Altogether about 120,000 clones are present, approximately 81% being singletons, with the ten largest covering approximately 5.7%. The sample was peripheral blood. The chain carries TRBV6-4 and TRBJ2-1; 8 bases map to TRBD2. This sequence was found in a man between 60 and 75 years old with acute or convalescent COVID-19. CDR3 region: CASSGSGAGYNEQFF. The CDR3 DNA follows: TGTGCCAGCAGTGGTAGCGGGGCAGGGTACAATGAGCAGTTCTTC.